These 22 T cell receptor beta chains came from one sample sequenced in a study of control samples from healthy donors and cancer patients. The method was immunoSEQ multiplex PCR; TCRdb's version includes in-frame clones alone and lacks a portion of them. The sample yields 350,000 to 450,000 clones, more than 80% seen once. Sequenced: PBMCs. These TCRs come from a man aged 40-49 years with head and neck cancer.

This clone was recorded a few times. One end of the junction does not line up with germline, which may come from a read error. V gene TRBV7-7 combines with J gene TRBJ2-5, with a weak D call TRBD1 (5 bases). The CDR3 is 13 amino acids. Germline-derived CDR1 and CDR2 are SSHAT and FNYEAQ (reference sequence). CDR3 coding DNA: TGTGCTAGCAGCTTCGACAGTCAAGAGACCCAGTACTTC. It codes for CASSFDSQETQYF.

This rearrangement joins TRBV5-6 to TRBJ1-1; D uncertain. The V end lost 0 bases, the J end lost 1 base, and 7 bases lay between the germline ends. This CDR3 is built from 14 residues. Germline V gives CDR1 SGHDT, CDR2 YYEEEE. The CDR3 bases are TGTGCCAGCAGCTTGGAATTTGCGAACACTGAAGCTTTCTTT. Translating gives CASSLEFANTEAFF. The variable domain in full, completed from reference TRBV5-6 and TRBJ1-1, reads DAGVTQSPTHLIKTRGQQVTLRCSPKSGHDTVSWYQQALGQGPQFIFQYYEEEERQRGNFPDRFSGHQFPNYSSELNVNALLLGDSALYLCASSLEFANTEAFFGQGTRLTVV.

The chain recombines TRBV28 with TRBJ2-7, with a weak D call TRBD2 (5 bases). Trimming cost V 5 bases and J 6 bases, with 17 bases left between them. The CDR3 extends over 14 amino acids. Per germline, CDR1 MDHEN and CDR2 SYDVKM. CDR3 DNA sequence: TGTGCCAGCAGTGCCGGCCTGTGGGAGATCGAGCAGTACTTC. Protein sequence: CASSAGLWEIEQYF.

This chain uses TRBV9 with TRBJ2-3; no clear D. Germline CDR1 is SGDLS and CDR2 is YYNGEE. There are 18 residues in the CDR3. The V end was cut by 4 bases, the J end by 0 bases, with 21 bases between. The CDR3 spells CASSFNTMTGESTDTQYF. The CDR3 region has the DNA TGTGCCAGCAGCTTTAATACAATGACTGGAGAGAGCACAGATACGCAGTATTTT. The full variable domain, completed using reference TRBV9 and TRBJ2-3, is DSGVTQTPKHLITATGQRVTLRCSPRSGDLSVYWYQQSLDQGLQFLIQYYNGEERAKGNILERFSAQQFPDLHSELNLSSLELGDSALYFCASSFNTMTGESTDTQYFGPGTRLTVL.

In nucleotides, the CDR3 is TGTGCCAGCAGCCCAAGACCCCCCGGCGGGGAGCTGTTTTTT. Amino acid sequence: CASSPRPPGGELFF. The chain links TRBV7-3 to TRBJ2-2, with D unresolved. The CDR3 extends over 14 amino acids. Trimming pared 5 bases from V and 7 bases from J, leaving 14 bases between. CDR1 and CDR2 from the germline V gene are SGHTA and FQGTGA.

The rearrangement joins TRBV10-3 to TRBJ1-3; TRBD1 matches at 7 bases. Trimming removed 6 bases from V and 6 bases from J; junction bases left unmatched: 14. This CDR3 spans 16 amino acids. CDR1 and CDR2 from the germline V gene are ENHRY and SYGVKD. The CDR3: CAISKAERGRENTIYF. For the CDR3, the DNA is TGTGCCATCAGCAAGGCCGAAAGGGGGCGAGAAAACACCATATATTTT.

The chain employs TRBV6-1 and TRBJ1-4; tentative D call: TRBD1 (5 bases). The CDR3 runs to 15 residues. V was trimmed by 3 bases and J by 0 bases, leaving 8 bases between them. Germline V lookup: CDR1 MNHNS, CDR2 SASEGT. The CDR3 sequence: CASSEGPATNEKLFF. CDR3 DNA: TGTGCCAGCAGTGAGGGACCCGCAACTAATGAAAAACTGTTTTTT.

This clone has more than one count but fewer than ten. CDR3 coding DNA: TGTGCCAGCAGCGTACGGGAAGGTCAGCCCCAGCATTTT. Its translation is CASSVREGQPQHF. The rearrangement links TRBV7-9 to TRBJ1-5; D unresolved. Deletions cut 5 bases from V and 6 bases from J, with 11 bases between. CDR3 length: 13 amino acids. CDR1 and CDR2 (germline): SEHNR, FQNEAQ (reference sequence).

The CDR3 bases are TGTGCCTGGGGGGACGGAGGCAATCAGCCCCAGCATTTT. It encodes CAWGDGGNQPQHF. J is TRBJ1-5 and V is TRBV30, with TRBD1 as a possible D gene (5 bases). The germline gives CDR1 GTSNPN, CDR2 SVGIG (reference sequence). The CDR3 is 13 residues long. Trimming took 5 bases from V and 2 from J, leaving 10 bases between them.

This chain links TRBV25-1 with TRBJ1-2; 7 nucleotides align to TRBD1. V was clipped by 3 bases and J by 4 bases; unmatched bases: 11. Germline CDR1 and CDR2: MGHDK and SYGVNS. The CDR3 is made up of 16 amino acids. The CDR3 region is CASSDPRQGDSYGYTF. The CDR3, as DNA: TGTGCCAGCAGTGATCCCCGACAGGGTGACAGCTATGGCTACACCTTC.

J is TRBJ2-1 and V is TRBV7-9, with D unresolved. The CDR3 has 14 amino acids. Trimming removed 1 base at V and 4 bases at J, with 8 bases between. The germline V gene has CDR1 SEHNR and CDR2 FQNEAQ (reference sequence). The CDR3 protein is CASSLGVGYNEQFF. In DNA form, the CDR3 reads TGTGCCAGCAGCTTAGGGGTGGGATACAATGAGCAGTTCTTC. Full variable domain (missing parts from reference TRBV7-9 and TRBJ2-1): DTGVSQNPRHKITKRGQNVTFRCDPISEHNRLYWYRQTLGQGPEFLTYFQNEAQLEKSRLLSDRFSAERPKGSFSTLEIQRTEQGDSAMYLCASSLGVGYNEQFFGPGTRLTVL.

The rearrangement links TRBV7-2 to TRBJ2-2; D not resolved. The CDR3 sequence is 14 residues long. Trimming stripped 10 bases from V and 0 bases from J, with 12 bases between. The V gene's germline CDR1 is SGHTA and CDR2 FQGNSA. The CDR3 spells CAKAPGPNTGELFF. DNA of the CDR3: TGTGCCAAAGCCCCCGGCCCGAACACCGGGGAGCTGTTTTTT.

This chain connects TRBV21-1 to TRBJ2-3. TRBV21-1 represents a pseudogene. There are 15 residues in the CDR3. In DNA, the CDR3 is TGTGCCAGCAGCAAAGAGGCGACCAACACAGATACGCAGTATTTT. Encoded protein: CASSKEATNTDTQYF.

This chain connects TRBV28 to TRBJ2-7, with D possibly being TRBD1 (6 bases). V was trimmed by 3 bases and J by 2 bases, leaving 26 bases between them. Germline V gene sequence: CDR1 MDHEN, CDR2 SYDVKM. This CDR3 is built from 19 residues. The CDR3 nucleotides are TGTGCCAGCAGTTTTGTGTCCGGGGTTGGGACACCTTCTACCTACGAGCAGTACTTC. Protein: CASSFVSGVGTPSTYEQYF.

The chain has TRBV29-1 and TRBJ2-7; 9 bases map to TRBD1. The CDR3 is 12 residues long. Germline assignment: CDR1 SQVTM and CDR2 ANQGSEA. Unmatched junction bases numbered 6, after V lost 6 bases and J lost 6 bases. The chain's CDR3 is CSVGQGISEQYF. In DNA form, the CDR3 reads TGCAGCGTGGGACAGGGAATCTCCGAGCAGTACTTC.

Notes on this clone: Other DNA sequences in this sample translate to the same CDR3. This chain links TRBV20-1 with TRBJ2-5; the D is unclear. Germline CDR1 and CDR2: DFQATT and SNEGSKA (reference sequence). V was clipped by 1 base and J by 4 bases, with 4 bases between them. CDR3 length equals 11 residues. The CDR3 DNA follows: TGCAGTGCTAGAGGAGGAGAGACCCAGTACTTC. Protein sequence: CSARGGETQYF.

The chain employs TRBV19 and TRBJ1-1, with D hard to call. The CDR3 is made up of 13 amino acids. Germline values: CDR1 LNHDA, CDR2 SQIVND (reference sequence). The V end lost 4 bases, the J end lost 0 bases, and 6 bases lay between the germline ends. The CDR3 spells CASSTQMNTEAFF. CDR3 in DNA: TGTGCCAGTAGTACACAGATGAACACTGAAGCTTTCTTT.

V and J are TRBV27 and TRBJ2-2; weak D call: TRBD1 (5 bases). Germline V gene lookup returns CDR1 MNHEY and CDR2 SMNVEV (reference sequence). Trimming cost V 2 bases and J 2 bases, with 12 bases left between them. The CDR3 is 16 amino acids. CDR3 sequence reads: CASSLVMGLNTGELFF. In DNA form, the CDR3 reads TGTGCCAGCAGTTTAGTTATGGGGCTTAACACCGGGGAGCTGTTTTTT.

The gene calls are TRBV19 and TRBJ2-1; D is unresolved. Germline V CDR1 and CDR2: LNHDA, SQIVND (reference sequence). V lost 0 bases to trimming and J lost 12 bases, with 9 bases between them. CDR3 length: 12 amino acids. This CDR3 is CASSIDGTLQFF. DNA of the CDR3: TGTGCCAGTAGTATAGACGGAACGTTGCAGTTCTTC.

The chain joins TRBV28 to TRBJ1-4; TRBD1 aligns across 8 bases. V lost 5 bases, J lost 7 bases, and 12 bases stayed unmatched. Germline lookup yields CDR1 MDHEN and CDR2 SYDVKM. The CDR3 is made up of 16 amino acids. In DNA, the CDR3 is TGTGCCAGCAGTGACCCGGGGACAGGAAGCTTTGAAAAACTGTTTTTT. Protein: CASSDPGTGSFEKLFF.

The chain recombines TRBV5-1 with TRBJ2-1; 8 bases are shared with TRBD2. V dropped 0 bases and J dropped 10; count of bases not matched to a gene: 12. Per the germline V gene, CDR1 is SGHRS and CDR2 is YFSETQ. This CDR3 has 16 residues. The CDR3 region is CASSLGREGSIKEQFF. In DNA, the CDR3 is TGCGCCAGCAGCTTGGGACGGGAGGGTTCGATTAAGGAGCAGTTCTTC.

The CDR3, as DNA: TGTGCCAGCAGCTTAAAGGGCGGGAAACCCGAGCAGTTCTTC. This gives the protein CASSLKGGKPEQFF. The chain uses TRBV11-3 and TRBJ2-1, with TRBD2 as a possible D gene (6 bases). Trimming stripped 2 bases from V and 10 bases from J, with 15 bases between. Germline lookup yields CDR1 SGHNT and CDR2 YENEEA. CDR3 size: 14 residues.